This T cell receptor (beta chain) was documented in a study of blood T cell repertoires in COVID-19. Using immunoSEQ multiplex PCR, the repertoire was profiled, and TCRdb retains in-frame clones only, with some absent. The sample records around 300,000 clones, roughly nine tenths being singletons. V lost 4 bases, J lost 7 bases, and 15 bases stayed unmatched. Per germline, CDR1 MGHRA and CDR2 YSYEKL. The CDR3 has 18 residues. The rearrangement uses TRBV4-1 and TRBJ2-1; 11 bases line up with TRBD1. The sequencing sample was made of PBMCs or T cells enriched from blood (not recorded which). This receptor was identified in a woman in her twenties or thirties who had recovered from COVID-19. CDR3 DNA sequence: TGCGCCAGCAGCCCCCCTTGGAGACGGACAGGGGGCCGTAATGAGCAGTTCTTC. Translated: CASSPPWRRTGGRNEQFF.